Sequencing of this TCR beta chain was carried out in a study of human T cells and chemical hapten exposure. Study-level points and caveats: PT1 expanded TCR counts and patch test score correlated positively. Among expanded TCRs, significantly more large CDR3 similarity clusters formed than among controls.

Individual cDNA molecules each carried unique molecular identifiers attached by the library. TCRdb reanalysed the RACE reads using MiXCR and keeps one entry per CDR3 protein. The profile shows about 110,000 distinct CDR3 sequences, roughly an eighth of them singletons. This clonotype was counted only a few times. What it binds is unknown. Stated time point: pre-sensitization, week 0. This sample's treatment: therapeutic diphenylcyclopropenone sensitization with weekly scalp DPC. Donors, patients with alopecia ranging from 18 to 70 years old and judged suitable for DPC, provided samples. Germline assignment: CDR1 SQVTM and CDR2 ANQGSEA. V shed 5 bases, J shed 3 bases, and the junction held 7 bases outside the gene matches. This CDR3 has 14 residues.

The chain has TRBV29-1 and TRBJ2-1; 7 nucleotides agree with TRBD2. This material consisted of whole blood, taken in connection with sensitization to the hapten diphenylcyclopropenone (DPC). The clonotype comes from a woman aged 45-65 years with alopecia areata. Some clones in this sample may be carry-over from other donors' samples. The CDR3 nucleotides are TGCAGCGTTCGGCGAGCGGGATTCTACAATGAGCAGTTCTTC. Translated: CSVRRAGFYNEQFF.